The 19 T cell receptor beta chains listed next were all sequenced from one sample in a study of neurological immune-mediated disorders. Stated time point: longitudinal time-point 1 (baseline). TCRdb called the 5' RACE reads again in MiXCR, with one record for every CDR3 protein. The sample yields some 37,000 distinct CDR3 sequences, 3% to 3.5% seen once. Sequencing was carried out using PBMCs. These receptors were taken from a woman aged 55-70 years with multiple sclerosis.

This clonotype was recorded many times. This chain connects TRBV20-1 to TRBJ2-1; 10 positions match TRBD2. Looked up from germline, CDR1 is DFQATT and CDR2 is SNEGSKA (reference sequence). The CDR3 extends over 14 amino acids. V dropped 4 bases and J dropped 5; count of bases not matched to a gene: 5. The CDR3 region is CSATWTSGNNEQFF. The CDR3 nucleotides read TGCAGTGCTACATGGACTAGCGGAAACAATGAGCAGTTCTTC.

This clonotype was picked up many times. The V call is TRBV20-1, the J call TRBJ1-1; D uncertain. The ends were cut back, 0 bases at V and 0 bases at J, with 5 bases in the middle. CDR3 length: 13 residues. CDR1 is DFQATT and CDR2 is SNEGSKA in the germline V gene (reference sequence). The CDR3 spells CSARDLMNTEAFF. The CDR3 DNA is TGCAGTGCTAGAGATCTCATGAACACTGAAGCTTTCTTT.

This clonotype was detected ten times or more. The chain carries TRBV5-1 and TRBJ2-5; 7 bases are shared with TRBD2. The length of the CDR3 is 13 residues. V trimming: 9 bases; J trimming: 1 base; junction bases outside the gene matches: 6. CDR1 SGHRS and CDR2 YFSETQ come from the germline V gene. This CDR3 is CATATSSQETQYF. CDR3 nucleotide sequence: TGCGCCACCGCGACTAGCAGCCAAGAGACCCAGTACTTC.

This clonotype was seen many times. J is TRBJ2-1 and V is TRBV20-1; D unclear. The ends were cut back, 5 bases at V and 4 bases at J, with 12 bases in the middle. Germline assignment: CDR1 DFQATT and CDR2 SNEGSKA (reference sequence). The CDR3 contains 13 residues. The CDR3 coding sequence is TGCAGTGCTCCCTCCTTAGGTTACAATGAGCAGTTCTTC. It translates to CSAPSLGYNEQFF.

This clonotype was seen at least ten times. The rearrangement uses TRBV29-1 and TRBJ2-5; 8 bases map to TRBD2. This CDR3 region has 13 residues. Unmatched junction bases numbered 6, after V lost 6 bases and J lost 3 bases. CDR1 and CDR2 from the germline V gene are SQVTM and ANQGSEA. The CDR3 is CSVAGGGKETQYF. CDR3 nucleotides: TGCAGCGTGGCGGGGGGCGGAAAAGAGACCCAGTACTTC.

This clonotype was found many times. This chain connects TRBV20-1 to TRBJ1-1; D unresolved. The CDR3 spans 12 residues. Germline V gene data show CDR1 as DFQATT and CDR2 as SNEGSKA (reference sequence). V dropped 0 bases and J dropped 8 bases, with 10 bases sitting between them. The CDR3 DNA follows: TGCAGTGCTAGAGATATGAGACAAGAAGCTTTCTTT. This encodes CSARDMRQEAFF.

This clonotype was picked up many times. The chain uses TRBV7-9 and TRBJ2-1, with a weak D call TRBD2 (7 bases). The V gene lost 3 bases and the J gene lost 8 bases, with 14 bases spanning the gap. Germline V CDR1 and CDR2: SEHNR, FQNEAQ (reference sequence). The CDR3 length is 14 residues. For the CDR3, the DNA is TGTGCCAGCAGCTTTTCGGGGGGCGGACATGAGCAGTTCTTC. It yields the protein CASSFSGGGHEQFF.

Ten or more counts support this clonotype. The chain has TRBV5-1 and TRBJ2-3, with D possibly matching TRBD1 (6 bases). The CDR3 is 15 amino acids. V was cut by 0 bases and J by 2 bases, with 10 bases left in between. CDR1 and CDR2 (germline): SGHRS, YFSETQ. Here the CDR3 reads CASSLVGQLTDTQYF. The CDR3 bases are TGCGCCAGCAGCTTGGTGGGACAACTCACAGATACGCAGTATTTT.

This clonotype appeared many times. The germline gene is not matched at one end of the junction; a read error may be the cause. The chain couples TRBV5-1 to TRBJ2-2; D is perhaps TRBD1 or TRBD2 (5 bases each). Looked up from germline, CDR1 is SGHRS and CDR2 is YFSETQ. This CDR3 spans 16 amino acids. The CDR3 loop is CASRLGPSANTGELFF. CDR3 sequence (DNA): TGCGCCAGCAGATTGGGACCGAGTGCGAACACCGGGGAGCTGTTTTTT. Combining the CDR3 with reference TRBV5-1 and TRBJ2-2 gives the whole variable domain KAGVTQTPRYLIKTRGQQVTLSCSPISGHRSVSWYQQTPGQGLQFLFEYFSETQRNKGNFPGRFSGRQFSNSRSEMNVSTLELGDSALYLCASRLGPSANTGELFFGEGSRLTVL.

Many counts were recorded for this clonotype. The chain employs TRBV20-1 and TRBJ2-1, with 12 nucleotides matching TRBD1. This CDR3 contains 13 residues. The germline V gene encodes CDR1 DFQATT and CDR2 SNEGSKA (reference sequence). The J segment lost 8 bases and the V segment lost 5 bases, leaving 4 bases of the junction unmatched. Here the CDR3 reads CSASRDRGHEQFF. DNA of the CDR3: TGCAGTGCTTCTCGGGACAGGGGGCATGAGCAGTTCTTC.

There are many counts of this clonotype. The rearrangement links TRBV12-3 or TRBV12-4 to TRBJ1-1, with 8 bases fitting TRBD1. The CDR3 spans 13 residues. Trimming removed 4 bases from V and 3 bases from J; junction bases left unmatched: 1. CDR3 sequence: CASSSRGHTEAFF. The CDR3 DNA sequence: TGTGCCAGCAGTTCCAGGGGGCACACTGAAGCTTTCTTT.

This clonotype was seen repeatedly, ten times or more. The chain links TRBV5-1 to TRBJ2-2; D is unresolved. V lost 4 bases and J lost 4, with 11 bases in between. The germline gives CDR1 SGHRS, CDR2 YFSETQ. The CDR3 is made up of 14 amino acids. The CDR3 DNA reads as TGCGCCAGCAGCAGCGTTCCCCCCACCGGGGAGCTGTTTTTT. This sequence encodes CASSSVPPTGELFF.

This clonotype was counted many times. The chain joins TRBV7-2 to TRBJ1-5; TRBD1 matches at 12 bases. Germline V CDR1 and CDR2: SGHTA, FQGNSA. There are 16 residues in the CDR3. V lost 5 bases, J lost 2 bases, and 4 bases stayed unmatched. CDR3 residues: CASSLGTGGGNQPQHF. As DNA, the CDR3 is TGTGCCAGCAGCCTGGGGACAGGGGGCGGCAATCAGCCCCAGCATTTT.

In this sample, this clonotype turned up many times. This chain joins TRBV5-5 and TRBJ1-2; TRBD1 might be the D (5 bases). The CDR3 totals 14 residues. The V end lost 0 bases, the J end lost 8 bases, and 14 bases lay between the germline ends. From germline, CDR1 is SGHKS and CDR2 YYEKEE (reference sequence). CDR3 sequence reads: CASSLGSGGEGYTF. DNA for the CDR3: TGTGCCAGCAGCTTGGGTTCCGGGGGAGAAGGCTACACCTTC.

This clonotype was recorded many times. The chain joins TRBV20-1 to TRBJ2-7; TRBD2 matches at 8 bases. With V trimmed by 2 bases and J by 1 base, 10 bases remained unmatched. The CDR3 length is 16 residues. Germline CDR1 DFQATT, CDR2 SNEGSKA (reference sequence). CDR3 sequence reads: CSARSVVAGTSYEQYF. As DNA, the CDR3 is TGCAGTGCTAGATCCGTGGTAGCGGGGACTTCCTACGAGCAGTACTTC.

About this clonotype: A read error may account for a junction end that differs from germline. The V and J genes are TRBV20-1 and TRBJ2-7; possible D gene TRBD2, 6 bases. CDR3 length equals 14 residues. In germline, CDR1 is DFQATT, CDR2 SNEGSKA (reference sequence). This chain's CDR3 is CSAQNRGTSYAQYF. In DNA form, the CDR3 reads TGCAGTGCTCAGAACCGGGGGACCTCCTACGCGCAGTACTTC.

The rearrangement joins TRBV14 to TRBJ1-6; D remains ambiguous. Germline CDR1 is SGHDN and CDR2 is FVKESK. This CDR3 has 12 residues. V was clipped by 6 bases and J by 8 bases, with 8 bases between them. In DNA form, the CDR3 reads TGTGCCAGCAGGCGTGGGCATTCACCCCTCCACTTT. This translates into CASRRGHSPLHF.

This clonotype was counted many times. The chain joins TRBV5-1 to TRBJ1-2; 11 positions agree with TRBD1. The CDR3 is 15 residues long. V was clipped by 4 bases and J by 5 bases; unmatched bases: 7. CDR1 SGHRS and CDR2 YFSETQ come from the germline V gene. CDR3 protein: CASSLSGQGAYGYTF. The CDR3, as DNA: TGCGCCAGCAGCCTGAGCGGACAGGGGGCATATGGCTACACCTTC.

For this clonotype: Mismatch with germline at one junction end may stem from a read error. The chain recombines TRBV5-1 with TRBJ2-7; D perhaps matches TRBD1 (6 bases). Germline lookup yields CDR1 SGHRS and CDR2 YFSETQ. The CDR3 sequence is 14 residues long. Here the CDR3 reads CTSSQFGTTYEQYF. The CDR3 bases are TGCACCAGCAGCCAATTTGGGACAACCTACGAGCAGTACTTC.